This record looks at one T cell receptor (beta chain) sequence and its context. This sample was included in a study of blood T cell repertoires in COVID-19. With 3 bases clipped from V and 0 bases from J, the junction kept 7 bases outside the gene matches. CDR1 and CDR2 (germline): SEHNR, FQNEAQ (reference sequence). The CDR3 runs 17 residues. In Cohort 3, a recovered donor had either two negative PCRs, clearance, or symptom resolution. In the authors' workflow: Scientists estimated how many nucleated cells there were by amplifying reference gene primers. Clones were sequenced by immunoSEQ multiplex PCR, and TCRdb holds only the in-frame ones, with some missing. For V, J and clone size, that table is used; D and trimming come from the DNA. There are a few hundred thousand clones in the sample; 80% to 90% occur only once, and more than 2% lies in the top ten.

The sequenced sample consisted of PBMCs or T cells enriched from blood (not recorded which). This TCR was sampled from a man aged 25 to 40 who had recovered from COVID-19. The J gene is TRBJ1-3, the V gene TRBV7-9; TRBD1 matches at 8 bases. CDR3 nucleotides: TGTGCCAGCAGCTTGTACACGGACAGGGCCTCTGGAAACACCATATATTTT. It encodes CASSLYTDRASGNTIYF.